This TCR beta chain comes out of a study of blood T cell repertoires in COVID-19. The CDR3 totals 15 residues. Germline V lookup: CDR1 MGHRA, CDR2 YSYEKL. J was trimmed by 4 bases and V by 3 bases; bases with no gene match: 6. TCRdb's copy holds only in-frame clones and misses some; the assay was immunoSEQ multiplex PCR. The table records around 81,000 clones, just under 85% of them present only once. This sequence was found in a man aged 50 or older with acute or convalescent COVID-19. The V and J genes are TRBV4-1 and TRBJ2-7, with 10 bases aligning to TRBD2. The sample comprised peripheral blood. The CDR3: CASSQRTSGGYEQYF. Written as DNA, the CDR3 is TGCGCCAGCAGCCAGCGGACTAGCGGAGGATACGAGCAGTACTTC.